The T cell receptor beta chain described here comes from a study of response to subunit inactivated influenza vaccine. Study outcomes and limitations: Authors proposed each seasonal influenza vaccination draws in few new T cells.

This clonotype was counted only a few times. The antigen is not known. V was shortened by 1 base and J by 2 bases, with 15 bases between the two germline ends. The CDR3 has 16 residues. Germline V gene lookup returns CDR1 MGHRA and CDR2 YSYEKL. Each CDR3 protein is one row after TCRdb ran MiXCR on the RT-PCR reads. The repertoire includes hundreds of thousands of distinct CDR3 sequences, about 12% of them detected once, and roughly 10% sits in the top ten. The chain joins TRBV4-1 to TRBJ2-7, with D tentatively TRBD1 (5 bases). The clonotype comes from a man aged 45-65 years who received an inactivated influenza vaccine. The material sequenced was PBMCs from blood, taken on the day of vaccination. Here the CDR3 reads CASSQGQGHLPYEQYF. As DNA, the CDR3 is TGCGCCAGCAGCCAAGGACAAGGACATCTACCCTACGAGCAGTACTTC.